This T cell receptor beta chain was obtained from a study of spatial heterogeneity in lung cancer. The germline V gene encodes CDR1 MRHNA and CDR2 SNTAGT. V shed 6 bases, J shed 5 bases, and the junction held 6 bases outside the gene matches. The CDR3 is made up of 14 amino acids. Study conclusions and caveats: Ubiquitous expanded tumor TCRs showed up in blood more at resection than follow-up.

This sample's time point: sample taken at primary tumor resection. The study sequenced unsorted whole RNA from tumor, nontumor lung or frozen PBMC. Donation came from about 72 patients with untreated early-stage non-small cell lung cancer. This clonotype was seen a few times. Its antigen is unidentified. Via MiXCR, TCRdb re-called the 5' RACE reads, giving one row per CDR3 protein. Of 85,000 to 100,000 distinct CDR3 sequences listed, approximately 12% are singletons. The V and J genes are TRBV6-4 and TRBJ2-1; the match to TRBD2 covers 8 bases. The TCR comes from a male donor with early-stage non-small cell lung cancer. This sample comprised PBMCs, obtained at surgery. CDR3 nucleotide sequence: TGTGCCAGCAGGTCGGGGCGGGAGGACAATGAGCAGTTCTTC. This codes for CASRSGREDNEQFF.